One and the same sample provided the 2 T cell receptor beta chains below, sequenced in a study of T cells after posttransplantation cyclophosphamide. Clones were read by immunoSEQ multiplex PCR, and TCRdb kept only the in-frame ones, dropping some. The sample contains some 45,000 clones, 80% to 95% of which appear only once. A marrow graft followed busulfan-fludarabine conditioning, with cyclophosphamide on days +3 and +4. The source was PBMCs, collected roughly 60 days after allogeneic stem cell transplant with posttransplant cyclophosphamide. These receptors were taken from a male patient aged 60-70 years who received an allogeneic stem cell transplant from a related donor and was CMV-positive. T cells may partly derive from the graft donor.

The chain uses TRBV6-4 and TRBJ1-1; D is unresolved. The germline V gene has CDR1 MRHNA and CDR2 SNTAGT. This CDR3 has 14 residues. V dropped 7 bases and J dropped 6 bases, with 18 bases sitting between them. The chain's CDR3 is CASTSEPGRSEAFF. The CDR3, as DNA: TGTGCCAGCACCTCTGAGCCTGGGAGGTCTGAAGCTTTCTTT.

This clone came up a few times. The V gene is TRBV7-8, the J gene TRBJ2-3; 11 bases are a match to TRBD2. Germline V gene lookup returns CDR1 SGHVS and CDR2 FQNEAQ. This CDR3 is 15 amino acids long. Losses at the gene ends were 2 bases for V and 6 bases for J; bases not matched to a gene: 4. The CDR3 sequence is CASSLLAGGRDTQYF. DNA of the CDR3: TGTGCCAGCAGCTTATTAGCGGGGGGGCGGGATACGCAGTATTTT.